These 23 T cell receptor beta chains originate from one sample sequenced in a study of cytomegalovirus exposure and HLA in healthy donors. The PCR was carried out with 60 Vbeta primers and 13 Jbeta primers. The data were produced by immunoSEQ multiplex PCR, yet TCRdb's version contains in-frame clones alone and is incomplete. The repertoire includes about 200,000 clones, roughly four fifths of them detected once, and under 7.5% sits in the top ten. Specimen: PBMCs. The receptor source for this set is a woman aged 45 to 65 in good health and CMV-seropositive.

The rearrangement links TRBV2 to TRBJ2-3; D possibly corresponds to TRBD1 (5 bases). The ends were cut back, 2 bases at V and 5 bases at J, with 11 bases in the middle. The CDR3 extends over 14 amino acids. CDR1 SNHLY and CDR2 FYNNEI come from the germline V gene. The CDR3 protein is CASSEIPGLDTQYF. In DNA form, the CDR3 reads TGTGCCAGCAGTGAAATCCCAGGGCTAGATACGCAGTATTTT.

A few counts support this clone. The chain carries TRBV5-4 and TRBJ1-2; TRBD1 aligns across 7 bases. Trimming cost V 4 bases and J 1 base; bases outside gene matches: 10. This CDR3 spans 16 amino acids. The germline V gene has CDR1 SGHNT and CDR2 YYREEE (reference sequence). In DNA, the CDR3 is TGTGCCAGCAGCGCAGGGGACCGGGACAGTAACTATGGCTACACCTTC. It specifies CASSAGDRDSNYGYTF.

This chain joins TRBV15 and TRBJ1-3; D unclear. Germline V gene data show CDR1 as LNHNV and CDR2 as YYDKDF (reference sequence). CDR3 length: 16 amino acids. V was shortened by 0 bases and J by 0 bases, with 9 bases between the two germline ends. The CDR3 loop reads CATSRDTGGSGNTIYF. CDR3 coding DNA: TGTGCCACCAGCAGAGATACTGGCGGCTCTGGAAACACCATATATTTT.

The chain joins TRBV25-1 to TRBJ2-7; TRBD1 agrees at 8 bases. Germline assignment: CDR1 MGHDK and CDR2 SYGVNS. After removal of 4 bases from V and 0 bases from J, the junction contained 5 bases not matched to a gene. The CDR3 consists of 15 residues. The CDR3 nucleotides read TGTGCCAGCAGTGCCTCCGGGACAGGCTCCTACGAGCAGTACTTC. As protein: CASSASGTGSYEQYF.

The chain uses TRBV18 and TRBJ2-4, with D maybe TRBD1 (5 bases). The CDR3 spans 16 residues. The V gene lost 0 bases and the J gene lost 0 bases, with 9 bases spanning the gap. The germline V gene has CDR1 KGHSH and CDR2 LQKENI. The DNA of the CDR3 is TGTGCCAGCTCACCACCGGGGCAGACAGCCAAAAACATTCAGTACTTC. It encodes CASSPPGQTAKNIQYF.

V and J are TRBV15 and TRBJ1-4; 7 nucleotides align to TRBD1. Trimming cost V 0 bases and J 7 bases; bases outside gene matches: 5. This CDR3 contains 15 residues. Germline assignment: CDR1 LNHNV and CDR2 YYDKDF (reference sequence). The CDR3 here is CATSRDWPGGEKLFF. The CDR3 bases are TGTGCCACCAGCAGAGATTGGCCAGGGGGTGAAAAACTGTTTTTT.

This chain joins TRBV4-2 and TRBJ2-3; the D is unclear. The length of the CDR3 is 14 residues. V lost 1 base and J 4 bases, leaving 9 bases between the germline ends. Germline CDR1 reads LGHNA; CDR2 reads YNFKEQ. The CDR3 reads CASSQVPYADTQYF. In nucleotides, the CDR3 is TGTGCCAGCAGCCAAGTGCCCTACGCAGATACGCAGTATTTT.

The chain has TRBV28 and TRBJ2-7; 9 bases are shared with TRBD1. Germline lookup yields CDR1 MDHEN and CDR2 SYDVKM. V trimming: 6 bases; J trimming: 7 bases; junction bases outside the gene matches: 16. There are 16 residues in the CDR3. The DNA for the CDR3 is TGTGCCAGCAGCCCAATGAGGACAGGGGCCTTCCAGGAGCAGTACTTC. This encodes CASSPMRTGAFQEQYF.

In this sample, this clone turned up a few times. The chain has TRBV6-1 and TRBJ2-7; tentatively, D is TRBD2 (6 bases). V was pared by 9 bases and J by 2 bases, with 8 bases between. CDR1 and CDR2 (germline): MNHNS, SASEGT. The CDR3 loop spans 11 amino acids. The CDR3 protein is CASTGAYEQYF. DNA for the CDR3: TGTGCCAGTACGGGGGCCTACGAGCAGTACTTC.

The V gene is TRBV30, the J gene TRBJ2-3; 7 positions agree with TRBD2. Germline CDR1 is GTSNPN and CDR2 is SVGIG (reference sequence). The CDR3 totals 15 residues. J gave up 2 bases and V 1 base, and 6 bases lay outside the gene matches. For the CDR3, the DNA is TGTGCCTGGAGTGGGGTCGGGACTAACACAGATACGCAGTATTTT. Protein sequence: CAWSGVGTNTDTQYF.

This rearrangement joins TRBV2 to TRBJ2-3, with 10 bases that match TRBD1. The CDR3 sequence is 15 residues long. V trimming: 3 bases; J trimming: 3 bases; junction bases outside the gene matches: 3. CDR1 is SNHLY and CDR2 is FYNNEI in the germline V gene. DNA of the CDR3: TGTGCCAGCAGTGATGGACAGGGGGGAACAGATACGCAGTATTTT. Translated: CASSDGQGGTDTQYF.

The chain employs TRBV15 and TRBJ2-3; 8 bases align to TRBD1. The germline V gene has CDR1 LNHNV and CDR2 YYDKDF (reference sequence). The junction had 4 bases not matched to a gene; V was cut back by 1 base and J by 1 base. The CDR3 spans 16 residues. The CDR3 region is CATSRGGRGRTDTQYF. The DNA for the CDR3 is TGTGCCACCAGCAGAGGCGGCAGGGGGCGCACAGATACGCAGTATTTT.

The V gene is TRBV5-6, the J gene TRBJ1-6, with D possibly TRBD1 on 6 matching bases. V lost 0 bases and J 13 bases, leaving 11 bases between the germline ends. Per germline, CDR1 SGHDT and CDR2 YYEEEE. This CDR3 has 13 residues. CDR3 in DNA: TGTGCCAGCAGCTTGGGACAGGCCGCCCCCCTCCACTTT. This encodes CASSLGQAAPLHF. Variable domain in full (rest from reference TRBV5-6 and TRBJ1-6): DAGVTQSPTHLIKTRGQQVTLRCSPKSGHDTVSWYQQALGQGPQFIFQYYEEEERQRGNFPDRFSGHQFPNYSSELNVNALLLGDSALYLCASSLGQAAPLHFGNGTRLTVT.

J is TRBJ1-4 and V is TRBV28; tentative D call: TRBD1 (5 bases). This CDR3 is built from 15 residues. Trimming shortened V by 6 bases and J by 7 bases, and 18 bases separated the two germline ends. CDR1 MDHEN and CDR2 SYDVKM come from the germline V gene. The CDR3 is CASSLPGGKSEKLFF. The CDR3 DNA is TGTGCCAGCAGCCTCCCCGGGGGGAAGAGTGAAAAACTGTTTTTT.

Regarding this clone: Its ends do not fully match the called genes, so a read error is possible. The chain links TRBV9 to TRBJ2-4, with 7 bases lining up with TRBD1. Germline CDR1 reads SGDLS; CDR2 reads YYNGEE. The CDR3 loop spans 15 amino acids. The CDR3 nucleotides read TGTGCCAGCAGCTACAGGGGTTTGAGCAAAAACAGTCAGTACTTC. Its protein is CASSYRGLSKNSQYF.

The chain has TRBV30 and TRBJ2-7; a weak D match, TRBD2 (5 bases). Trimming took off 5 bases at V and 4 bases at J, with 9 bases between the two ends. The CDR3 contains 11 residues. In germline, CDR1 is GTSNPN, CDR2 SVGIG (reference sequence). The CDR3 reads CAWGRSYEQYF. In DNA form, the CDR3 reads TGTGCCTGGGGGAGATCTTACGAGCAGTACTTC.

The chain carries TRBV4-1 and TRBJ1-2; weak D call: TRBD1 (6 bases). V shed 0 bases and J shed 4 bases, with 15 bases lying between them. The CDR3 runs 16 residues. From germline, CDR1 is MGHRA and CDR2 YSYEKL. CDR3 loop: CASSQDRVGQLYGYTF. CDR3 nucleotide sequence: TGCGCCAGCAGCCAAGACAGGGTAGGACAGCTCTATGGCTACACCTTC.

The chain joins TRBV19 to TRBJ1-5; possibly TRBD1 for D (6 bases). Germline V CDR1 and CDR2: LNHDA, SQIVND (reference sequence). V lost 7 bases and J lost 4, with 11 bases in between. The CDR3 spans 13 residues. The CDR3 nucleotides are TGTGCCAGTATAGGGGGGGTTAATCAGCCCCAGCATTTT. Residues: CASIGGVNQPQHF.

This clone was picked up a small number of times. This chain uses TRBV4-1 with TRBJ2-7, with a weak D call TRBD2 (7 bases). In germline, CDR1 is MGHRA, CDR2 YSYEKL. V lost 2 bases, J lost 7 bases, and 18 bases lay in between. The CDR3 spans 15 residues. The CDR3 region has the DNA TGCGCCAGCAGCCAATCCCCCGGGGGGCGGGGGGAGCAGTACTTC. It codes for CASSQSPGGRGEQYF.

J is TRBJ1-5 and V is TRBV28; the match to TRBD1 covers 7 bases. V dropped 4 bases and J dropped 7; count of bases not matched to a gene: 10. Germline V CDR1 and CDR2: MDHEN, SYDVKM. The CDR3 extends over 15 amino acids. The CDR3 region is CASSSDRRANQPQHF. The CDR3 DNA is TGTGCCAGCAGTTCGGACAGGAGGGCTAACCAGCCCCAGCATTTT.

The rearrangement uses TRBV6-4 and TRBJ2-7, with 7 nucleotides matching TRBD1. This CDR3 comprises 13 residues. Per germline, CDR1 MRHNA and CDR2 SNTAGT. The V gene end was trimmed by 7 bases and the J gene end by 1 base; junction bases not matched to a gene: 4. The CDR3 here is CASKDRPSYEQYF. The CDR3 DNA sequence: TGTGCCAGCAAGGACAGGCCTTCCTACGAGCAGTACTTC.

This rearrangement joins TRBV14 to TRBJ2-3, with D possibly TRBD2 on 5 matching bases. Trimming took 6 bases from V and 2 from J, leaving 9 bases between them. The CDR3 length is 13 residues. CDR1 is SGHDN and CDR2 is FVKESK in the germline V gene. CDR3 nucleotide sequence: TGTGCCAGCAGTCCAGACTACACAGATACGCAGTATTTT. This gives the protein CASSPDYTDTQYF.

The V call is TRBV13, the J call TRBJ1-2; 7 bases line up with TRBD1. J gave up 4 bases and V 5 bases, and 7 bases lay outside the gene matches. CDR1 and CDR2 from the germline V gene are PRHDT and FYEKMQ (reference sequence). The CDR3 has 14 residues. CDR3 sequence reads: CASSRGTVSYGYTF. The CDR3 region has the DNA TGTGCCAGCAGCAGAGGGACAGTAAGCTATGGCTACACCTTC.